This TCR beta chain came from a study of T cell repertoires in cytomegalovirus infection. Study-level background: CMV epitopes that were recently identified and HLA-C-restricted were used alongside well-studied HLA-B-restricted ones. Public TCR beta signatures provided an indication of both CMV infection and a matching HLA type. Findings and limits, study-wide: Carriage of CMV together with the relevant HLA was identifiable through cumulative public TCR beta family frequency.

In TCRdb, the reads were re-called with MiXCR into one record per CDR3 protein. The repertoire includes 200,000 or so distinct CDR3 sequences, approximately 40% of them detected once, and 59% sits in the top ten. The sample holds a few counts of this clonotype. Its antigen remains unknown. V lost 5 bases to trimming and J lost 0 bases, with 17 bases between them. This CDR3 has 17 amino acids. This chain joins TRBV12-3 or TRBV12-4 and TRBJ2-1; tentative D call: TRBD1 (6 bases). This TCR derives from a human donor in good health (CMV status not recorded). Some clones in this sample may be carry-over from other donors' samples. The sample here was CD8+ T cells from cultured PBMCs, taken from culture after CMV antigen stimulation. The CDR3 is CASSQHPDRSSYNEQFF. CDR3 in DNA: TGTGCCAGCAGTCAACACCCGGACAGAAGCTCCTACAATGAGCAGTTCTTC.